A selection of T cell receptor beta chains follows, all from one sample in a study of T cells in localized non-small cell lung cancer. TCRdb keeps only in-frame clones here, not all; method: immunoSEQ multiplex PCR. This table holds about 5,600 clones, around 28% found once. Sequences were derived from lung tumor tissue, sampled before any cancer treatment. The source of these receptors is a female donor older than 55 with stage I lung adenocarcinoma. The CDR3 runs from the conserved cysteine through the conserved F or W. A D gene is named only where the DNA matches it firmly. For some rows the clone size is stated as once, few or many, or as a class when expanded; others skip it.

V gene: TRBV6-8
J gene: TRBJ1-1
D gene: NA
CDR3 length: 14
clone size: NA
CDR3 DNA: TGTGCCAGCAGTTACGGGGGGTCGAACACTGAAGCTTTCTTT
CDR3 protein: CASSYGGSNTEAFF

V gene: TRBV18
J gene: TRBJ2-3
D gene: TRBD1
CDR3 length: 14
clone size: NA
CDR3 DNA: TGTGCCAGCTCACCACGACAGGGTGGGGATACGCAGTATTTT
CDR3 protein: CASSPRQGGDTQYF

V gene: TRBV9
J gene: TRBJ2-1
D gene: NA
CDR3 length: 13
clone size: few
CDR3 DNA: TGTGCCAGCGGCGACCTCCTCGTCGGTGAGCAGTTCTTC
CDR3 protein: CASGDLLVGEQFF

V gene: TRBV6-8
J gene: TRBJ2-3
D gene: NA
CDR3 length: 15
clone size: few
CDR3 DNA: TGTGCCAGCAGTCAGGAGCAGGGGCGCACAGATACGCAGTATTTT
CDR3 protein: CASSQEQGRTDTQYF

V gene: TRBV11-3
J gene: TRBJ2-7
D gene: TRBD2
CDR3 length: 14
clone size: medium-sized
CDR3 DNA: TGTGCCAGCAGCTTACAGGGAGGGTCCTACGAGCAGTACTTC
CDR3 protein: CASSLQGGSYEQYF

V gene: TRBV19
J gene: TRBJ2-3
D gene: TRBD2
CDR3 length: 14
clone size: medium-sized
CDR3 DNA: TGTGCCAGTAGTAGTACTAGCGGGGTAGATACGCAGTATTTT
CDR3 protein: CASSSTSGVDTQYF

V gene: TRBV28
J gene: TRBJ1-2
D gene: TRBD1
CDR3 length: 15
clone size: few
CDR3 DNA: TGTGCCAGCAGTCTTAGCAATGAGGGACAGGGTGGCTACACCTTC
CDR3 protein: CASSLSNEGQGGYTF

V gene: TRBV15
J gene: TRBJ2-5
D gene: TRBD2
CDR3 length: 17
clone size: NA
CDR3 DNA: TGTGCCACCAGCAGAGATCGAAAGCGGGGGGATCAAGAGACCCAGTACTTC
CDR3 protein: CATSRDRKRGDQETQYF

V gene: TRBV9
J gene: TRBJ1-2
D gene: TRBD1
CDR3 length: 16
clone size: few
CDR3 DNA: TGTGCCAGCAGCGTAGGGGACAGGGGGCAAGGGTATGGCTACACCTTC
CDR3 protein: CASSVGDRGQGYGYTF

V gene: TRBV11-3
J gene: TRBJ1-1
D gene: NA
CDR3 length: 14
clone size: medium-sized
CDR3 DNA: TGTGCCAGCAGCTTACAGGGGTTGAACACTGAAGCTTTCTTT
CDR3 protein: CASSLQGLNTEAFF

V gene: TRBV11-3
J gene: TRBJ1-1
D gene: TRBD1
CDR3 length: 16
clone size: NA
CDR3 DNA: TGTGCCAGCAGCCCACAGGGGGGACAGCCGAACACTGAAGCTTTCTTT
CDR3 protein: CASSPQGGQPNTEAFF

V gene: TRBV28
J gene: TRBJ2-5
D gene: NA
CDR3 length: 12
clone size: NA
CDR3 DNA: TGTGCCAGCAAAACAGGGCAAGAGACCCAGTACTTC
CDR3 protein: CASKTGQETQYF

V gene: TRBV19
J gene: TRBJ1-2
D gene: NA
CDR3 length: 11
clone size: NA
CDR3 DNA: TGTGCCAGTTCGGGGCTCGGTGGCTACACCTTC
CDR3 protein: CASSGLGGYTF

V gene: TRBV19
J gene: TRBJ2-7
D gene: TRBD1
CDR3 length: 16
clone size: few
CDR3 DNA: TGTGCCAGTAGTGACCTTCCCCGGGACAGCCCCTACGAGCAGTACTTC
CDR3 protein: CASSDLPRDSPYEQYF

V gene: TRBV9
J gene: TRBJ2-7
D gene: TRBD1
CDR3 length: 14
clone size: NA
CDR3 DNA: TGTGCCAGCGGGGGGACAGGAGGTTACTACGAGCAGTACTTC
CDR3 protein: CASGGTGGYYEQYF

V gene: TRBV19
J gene: TRBJ2-1
D gene: TRBD2
CDR3 length: 12
clone size: NA
CDR3 DNA: TGTGCCAGTACCATGGGGGGGAGTGAGCAGTTCTTC
CDR3 protein: CASTMGGSEQFF

V gene: TRBV28
J gene: TRBJ1-2
D gene: TRBD1
CDR3 length: 12
clone size: NA
CDR3 DNA: TGTGCCAGCAGTTTAACAGGGGGGGGCTACACCTTC
CDR3 protein: CASSLTGGGYTF

V gene: TRBV19
J gene: TRBJ1-1
D gene: NA
CDR3 length: 13
clone size: NA
CDR3 DNA: TGTGCCAGTAGAGAGACGGGTCAAATGGACGCTTTCTTT
CDR3 protein: CASRETGQMDAFF

V gene: TRBV11-3
J gene: TRBJ1-2
D gene: NA
CDR3 length: 15
clone size: few
CDR3 DNA: TGTGCCAGCAGCTCCGCACCGGGACAAATCTATGGCTACACCTTC
CDR3 protein: CASSSAPGQIYGYTF

V gene: TRBV28
J gene: TRBJ2-1
D gene: NA
CDR3 length: 13
clone size: few
CDR3 DNA: TGTGCCAGCAGTTTGTATGTAATCCATGAGCAGTTCTTC
CDR3 protein: CASSLYVIHEQFF

V gene: TRBV28
J gene: TRBJ1-4
D gene: TRBD1
CDR3 length: 14
clone size: NA
CDR3 DNA: TGTGCCAGCAGTGCACAGGGGGCGGATGAAAAACTGTTTTTT
CDR3 protein: CASSAQGADEKLFF

V gene: TRBV11-3
J gene: TRBJ1-4
D gene: TRBD1
CDR3 length: 14
clone size: few
CDR3 DNA: TGTGCCAGCAGCTCGGGACAGGGCGGTGAAAAACTGTTTTTT
CDR3 protein: CASSSGQGGEKLFF

V gene: TRBV18
J gene: TRBJ2-3
D gene: NA
CDR3 length: 12
clone size: NA
CDR3 DNA: TGTGCCAGCTCAAGGGAAAGAGATACGCAGTATTTT
CDR3 protein: CASSRERDTQYF

V gene: TRBV19
J gene: TRBJ2-3
D gene: NA
CDR3 length: 15
clone size: NA
CDR3 DNA: TGTGCCAGTAGTCAAGGTAGCAGAAACACAGATACGCAGTATTTT
CDR3 protein: CASSQGSRNTDTQYF

V gene: TRBV30
J gene: TRBJ2-3
D gene: NA
CDR3 length: 15
clone size: NA
CDR3 DNA: TGTGCCTGGAGTGTCTTCGGGAGTAGCACAGATACGCAGTATTTT
CDR3 protein: CAWSVFGSSTDTQYF

V gene: TRBV19
J gene: TRBJ2-7
D gene: TRBD2
CDR3 length: 12
clone size: NA
CDR3 DNA: TGTGCCAGTAGTGGGGGGGCCTACGAGCAGTACTTC
CDR3 protein: CASSGGAYEQYF

V gene: TRBV19
J gene: TRBJ1-4
D gene: NA
CDR3 length: 17
clone size: few
CDR3 DNA: TGTGCCAGTAGTCTGTATTTAATGGTGGTTGATTCGGAAAAACTGTTTTTT
CDR3 protein: CASSLYLMVVDSEKLFF

V gene: TRBV11-3
J gene: TRBJ2-1
D gene: NA
CDR3 length: 14
clone size: NA
CDR3 DNA: TGTGCCAGCAGCTTACTCAGGGTCCTCAATGAGCAGTTCTTC
CDR3 protein: CASSLLRVLNEQFF

V gene: TRBV11-3
J gene: TRBJ2-7
D gene: TRBD2
CDR3 length: 15
clone size: many
CDR3 DNA: TGTGCCAGCAGCAAAGACGGCGGGAGGGCCCGCGAGCAGTACTTC
CDR3 protein: CASSKDGGRAREQYF

V gene: TRBV28
J gene: TRBJ1-5
D gene: NA
CDR3 length: 16
clone size: few
CDR3 DNA: TGTGCCAGCAGTTTCTCCTTCAAAAGGGGCAATCAGCCCCAGCATTTT
CDR3 protein: CASSFSFKRGNQPQHF

V gene: TRBV9
J gene: TRBJ1-5
D gene: NA
CDR3 length: 13
clone size: NA
CDR3 DNA: TGTGCCAGCATAGTAGATCGGGACCAGCCCCAGCATTTT
CDR3 protein: CASIVDRDQPQHF

V gene: TRBV6-8
J gene: TRBJ2-7
D gene: TRBD1
CDR3 length: 15
clone size: few
CDR3 DNA: TGTGCCAGCAGGAACCGGGACAGGGGGAGAATTTGGCAGTACTTC
CDR3 protein: CASRNRDRGRIWQYF

V gene: TRBV19
J gene: TRBJ2-6
D gene: NA
CDR3 length: 13
clone size: few
CDR3 DNA: TGTGCCAGTAGTCAATCTGGGGCCAACGTCCTGACTTTC
CDR3 protein: CASSQSGANVLTF

V gene: TRBV19
J gene: TRBJ1-6
D gene: TRBD1
CDR3 length: 17
clone size: few
CDR3 DNA: TGTGCCAGTAGCCTACAACACGGACAGGGGGGGAATTCACCCCTCCACTTT
CDR3 protein: CASSLQHGQGGNSPLHF

V gene: TRBV6-8
J gene: TRBJ1-1
D gene: NA
CDR3 length: 14
clone size: NA
CDR3 DNA: TGTGCCAGCACCATGGCGGGAATGGACACTGAAGCTTTCTTT
CDR3 protein: CASTMAGMDTEAFF

V gene: TRBV11-3
J gene: TRBJ2-6
D gene: NA
CDR3 length: 17
clone size: NA
CDR3 DNA: TGTGCCAGCAGCTTGACGGTAGCATCCTCTGGGGCCAACGTCCTGACTTTC
CDR3 protein: CASSLTVASSGANVLTF

V gene: TRBV9
J gene: TRBJ1-3
D gene: NA
CDR3 length: 17
clone size: few
CDR3 DNA: TGTGCCAGCAGCGTAGGTGACGGAGCCTACTCTGGAAACACCATATATTTT
CDR3 protein: CASSVGDGAYSGNTIYF

V gene: TRBV28
J gene: TRBJ2-7
D gene: TRBD1
CDR3 length: 14
clone size: NA
CDR3 DNA: TGTGCCAGCAGCCCGGGGACAGGCGCCTACGAGCAGTACTTC
CDR3 protein: CASSPGTGAYEQYF

V gene: TRBV6-8
J gene: TRBJ1-3
D gene: NA
CDR3 length: 13
clone size: once
CDR3 DNA: TGTGCCAGCAGCGGGACGGGGAGTAACACCATATATTTT
CDR3 protein: CASSGTGSNTIYF

V gene: TRBV6-8
J gene: TRBJ2-7
D gene: TRBD1
CDR3 length: 14
clone size: NA
CDR3 DNA: TGTGCCAGCAAGATGGGGACAGGGTTCGGCGAGCAGTACTTC
CDR3 protein: CASKMGTGFGEQYF

V gene: TRBV6-7
J gene: TRBJ2-1
D gene: TRBD1
CDR3 length: 19
clone size: NA
CDR3 DNA: TGTGCCAGCAGTTCTAGGACAGGGGGCCCTAACTACTCCTACAATGAGCAGTTCTTC
CDR3 protein: CASSSRTGGPNYSYNEQFF

V gene: TRBV28
J gene: TRBJ2-5
D gene: NA
CDR3 length: 12
clone size: NA
CDR3 DNA: TGTGCCAGTATTGGTAGCGGCATCTCCCAGTACTTC
CDR3 protein: CASIGSGISQYF

V gene: TRBV4-1
J gene: TRBJ1-4
D gene: TRBD1
CDR3 length: 14
clone size: NA
CDR3 DNA: TGCGCCAGCAGTCAACAGGGGTGGAATGAAAAACTGTTTTTT
CDR3 protein: CASSQQGWNEKLFF

V gene: TRBV19
J gene: TRBJ2-6
D gene: NA
CDR3 length: 17
clone size: NA
CDR3 DNA: TGTGCCAGTAGGATCCGGACCGATCTCTTTGGGGCCAACGTCCTGACTTTC
CDR3 protein: CASRIRTDLFGANVLTF

V gene: TRBV11-3
J gene: TRBJ2-2
D gene: NA
CDR3 length: 14
clone size: medium-sized
CDR3 DNA: TGTGCCAGCAGCCGTAGGGGGAACACCGGGGAGCTGTTTTTT
CDR3 protein: CASSRRGNTGELFF